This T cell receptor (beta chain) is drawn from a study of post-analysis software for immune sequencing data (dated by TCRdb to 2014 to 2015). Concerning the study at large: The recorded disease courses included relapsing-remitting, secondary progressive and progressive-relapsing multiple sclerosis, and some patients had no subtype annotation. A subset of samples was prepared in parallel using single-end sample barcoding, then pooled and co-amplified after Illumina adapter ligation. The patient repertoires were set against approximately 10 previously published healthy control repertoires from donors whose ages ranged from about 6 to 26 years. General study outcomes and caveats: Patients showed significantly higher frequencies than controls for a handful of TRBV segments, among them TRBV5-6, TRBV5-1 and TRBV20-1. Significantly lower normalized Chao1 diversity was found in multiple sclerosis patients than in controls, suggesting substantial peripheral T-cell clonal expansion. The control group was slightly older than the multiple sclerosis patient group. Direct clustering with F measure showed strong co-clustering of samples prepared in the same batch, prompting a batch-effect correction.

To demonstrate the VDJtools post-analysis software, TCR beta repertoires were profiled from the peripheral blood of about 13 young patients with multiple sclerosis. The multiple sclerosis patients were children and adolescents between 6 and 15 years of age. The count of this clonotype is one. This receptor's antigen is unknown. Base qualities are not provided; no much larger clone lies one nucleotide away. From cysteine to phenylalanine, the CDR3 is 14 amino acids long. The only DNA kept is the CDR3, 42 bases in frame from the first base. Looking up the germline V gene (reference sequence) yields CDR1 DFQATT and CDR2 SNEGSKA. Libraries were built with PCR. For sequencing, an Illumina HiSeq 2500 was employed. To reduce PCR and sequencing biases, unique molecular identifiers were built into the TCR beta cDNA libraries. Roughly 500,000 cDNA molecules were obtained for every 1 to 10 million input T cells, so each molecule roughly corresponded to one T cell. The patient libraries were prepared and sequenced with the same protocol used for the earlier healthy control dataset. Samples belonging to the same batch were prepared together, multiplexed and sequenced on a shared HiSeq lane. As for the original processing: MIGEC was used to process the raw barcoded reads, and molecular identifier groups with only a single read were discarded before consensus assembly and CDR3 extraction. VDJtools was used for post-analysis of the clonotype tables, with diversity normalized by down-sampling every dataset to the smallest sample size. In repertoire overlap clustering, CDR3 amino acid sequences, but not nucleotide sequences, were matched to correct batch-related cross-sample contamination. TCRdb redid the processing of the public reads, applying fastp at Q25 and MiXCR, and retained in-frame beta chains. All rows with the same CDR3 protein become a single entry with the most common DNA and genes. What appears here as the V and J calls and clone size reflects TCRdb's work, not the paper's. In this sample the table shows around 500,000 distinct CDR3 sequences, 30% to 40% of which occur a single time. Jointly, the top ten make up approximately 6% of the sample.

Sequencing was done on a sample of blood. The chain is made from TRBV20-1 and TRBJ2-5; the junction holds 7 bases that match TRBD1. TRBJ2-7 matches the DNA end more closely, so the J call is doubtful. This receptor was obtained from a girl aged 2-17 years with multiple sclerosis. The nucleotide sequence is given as TGCAGTGCTCGGGAACAGGGGTACGAGTACGAGCAGTACTTC. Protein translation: CSAREQGYEYEQYF.